This TCR beta chain was recorded in a study of control samples from healthy donors and cancer patients. The protocol was immunoSEQ multiplex PCR, while the TCRdb copy is restricted to in-frame clones and leaves out a portion. The table includes some 71,000 clones, 89% detected once. V lost 1 base, J lost 1 base, and 0 bases stayed unmatched. Germline CDR1 is SGHTS and CDR2 is YDEGEE. The CDR3 extends over 14 amino acids. The sample consisted of PBMCs. The V and J genes are TRBV5-8 and TRBJ1-1; 8 nucleotides agree with TRBD1. This TCR was recovered from a man aged 60 to 75 with lung cancer. The CDR3 spells CASSLTGGNTEAFF. The CDR3, as DNA: TGTGCCAGCAGCTTGACAGGGGGGAACACTGAAGCTTTCTTT. Supplemented by reference TRBV5-8 and TRBJ1-1, the full variable domain reads EAGVTQSPTHLIKTRGQQATLRCSPISGHTSVYWYQQALGLGLQFLLWYDEGEERNRGNFPPRFSGRQFPNYSSELNVNALELEDSALYLCASSLTGGNTEAFFGQGTRLTVV.